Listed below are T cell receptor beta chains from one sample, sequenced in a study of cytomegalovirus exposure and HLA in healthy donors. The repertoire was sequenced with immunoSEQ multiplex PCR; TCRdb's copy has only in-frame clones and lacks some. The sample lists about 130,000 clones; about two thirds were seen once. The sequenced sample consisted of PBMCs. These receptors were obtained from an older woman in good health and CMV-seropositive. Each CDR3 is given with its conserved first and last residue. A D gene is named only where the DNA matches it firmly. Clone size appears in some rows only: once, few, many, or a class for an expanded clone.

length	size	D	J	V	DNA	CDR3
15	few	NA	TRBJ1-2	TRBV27	TGTGCCAGCAGACCCTTCGCCGGGACTGACTATGGCTACACCTTC	CASRPFAGTDYGYTF
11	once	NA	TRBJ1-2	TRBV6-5	TGTGCCAGCAGTCCCGGGTATGGCTACACCTTC	CASSPGYGYTF
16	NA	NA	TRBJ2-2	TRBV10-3	TGTGCCATCAGTGTCCCTCTTGAGGCTGACACCGGGGAGCTGTTTTTT	CAISVPLEADTGELFF
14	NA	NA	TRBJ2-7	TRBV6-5	TGTGCCAGCAGCCTCGGACAGACGTCCTACGAGCAGTACTTC	CASSLGQTSYEQYF
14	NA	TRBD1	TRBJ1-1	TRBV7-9	TGTGCCAGCAGGGTTACAGGGGGTGAGACTGAAGCTTTCTTT	CASRVTGGETEAFF
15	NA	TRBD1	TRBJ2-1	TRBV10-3	TGTGCCATGGGGGGAGACAGGGGGCCATCCAATGAGCAGTTCTTC	CAMGGDRGPSNEQFF
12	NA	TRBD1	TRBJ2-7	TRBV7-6	TGTGCCAGCAGGGGGGACAGCCACGAGCAGTACTTC	CASRGDSHEQYF
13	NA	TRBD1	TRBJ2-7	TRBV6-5	TGTGCCAGCAGTGCCGGACAGGGGTGGGAGCAGTACTTC	CASSAGQGWEQYF
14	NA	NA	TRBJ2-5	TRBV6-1	TGTGCCAGCAGTCCCGACGGATCCCAAGAGGCCCAGTACTTC	CASSPDGSQEAQYF
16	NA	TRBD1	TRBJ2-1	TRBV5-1	TGCGCCAGCAGCATGGGACAGGGGGCCACCTACAATGAGCAGTTCTTC	CASSMGQGATYNEQFF
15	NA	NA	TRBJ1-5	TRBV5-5	TGTGCCAGCAGCTTGGGTGGGGCATGGAATCAGCCCCAGCATTTT	CASSLGGAWNQPQHF
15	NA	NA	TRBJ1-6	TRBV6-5	TGTGCCAGCAGTTATCGCCAGGCCCGAAATTCACCCCTCCACTTT	CASSYRQARNSPLHF
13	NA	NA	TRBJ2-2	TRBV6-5	TGTGCCAGCACCTCCGGCGGGGCCGGGGAGCTGTTTTTT	CASTSGGAGELFF
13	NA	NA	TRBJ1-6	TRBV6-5	TGTGCCAGCAACGGACAGCGAAATTCACCCCTCCACTTT	CASNGQRNSPLHF